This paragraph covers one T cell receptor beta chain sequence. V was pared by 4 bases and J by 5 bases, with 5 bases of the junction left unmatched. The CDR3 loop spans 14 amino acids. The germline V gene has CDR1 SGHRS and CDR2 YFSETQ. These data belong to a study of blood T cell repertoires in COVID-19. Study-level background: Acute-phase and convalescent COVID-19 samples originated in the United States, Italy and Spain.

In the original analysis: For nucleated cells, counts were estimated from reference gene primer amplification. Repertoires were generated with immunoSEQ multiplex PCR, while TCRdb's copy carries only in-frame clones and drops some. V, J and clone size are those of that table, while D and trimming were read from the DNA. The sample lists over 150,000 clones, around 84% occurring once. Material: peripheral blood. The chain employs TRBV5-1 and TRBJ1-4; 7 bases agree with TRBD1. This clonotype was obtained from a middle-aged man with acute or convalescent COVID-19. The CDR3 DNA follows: TGCGCCAGCAGCAATGACAGGGCAAATGAAAAACTGTTTTTT. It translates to CASSNDRANEKLFF.